This T cell receptor beta chain was recovered during a study of T-cell reconstitution after alpha-beta-depleted transplantation in children. V lost 6 bases, J lost 10 bases, and 11 bases stayed unmatched. Germline V lookup: CDR1 MDHEN, CDR2 SYDVKM. This CDR3 contains 15 residues. A note on this clonotype: As yet, its antigen is unknown.

General study results and limits: One year post-transplant, T-cell counts and diversity were largely derived from T cells produced anew. Several hundred expanded graft clones reportedly gave rise to the alpha-beta T cells present about two months after transplant. There were some patients whose high TCRbeta diversity at day 60 came from surviving recipient T cells and thymic progenitors.

The TCRbeta library was prepared with unique molecular identifiers. TCRdb used MiXCR to reprocess the PCR reads, holding one entry per CDR3 protein. The repertoire has approximately 200,000 distinct CDR3 sequences, roughly 6.3% of them found once; the top ten carry about 4.3%. The V and J genes are TRBV28 and TRBJ1-6; 8 nucleotides match TRBD1. The sequenced sample was PBMCs, obtained before TCRalphabeta/CD19-depleted stem cell transplant. This clonotype was obtained from a girl under three years old with combined immunodeficiency, due to receive a stem cell transplant. The CDR3 region is CASRGRTGLWSPLHF. CDR3 nucleotides: TGTGCCAGCAGGGGGAGGACAGGGTTATGGTCACCCCTCCACTTT. The whole variable domain, remainder taken from reference TRBV28 and TRBJ1-6, is DVKVTQSSRYLVKRTGEKVFLECVQDMDHENMFWYRQDPGLGLRLIYFSYDVKMKEKGDIPEGYSVSREKKERFSLILESASTNQTSMYLCASRGRTGLWSPLHFGNGTRLTVT.